Included here is one T cell receptor (beta chain) sequence, with context. Trimming removed 4 bases from V and 1 base from J, with 6 bases in between. This CDR3 contains 12 residues. Looked up from germline, CDR1 is GTSNPN and CDR2 is SVGIG (reference sequence). This sample was taken from a study of blood T cell repertoires in COVID-19. Study-wide background: Researchers got acute and convalescent COVID-19 samples from the United States, Italy and Spain.

Data came from immunoSEQ multiplex PCR; TCRdb stores just in-frame clones and leaves some out. This sample carries about 400,000 clones, less than 90% of them seen once, and the ten largest clones take 7% to 7.5%. This sequence originates from a woman aged 60 to 75 with COVID-19, enrolled during active disease. The sequenced material came from peripheral blood. V gene TRBV30 combines with J gene TRBJ2-3; D remains ambiguous. The DNA for the CDR3 is TGTGCCTGGATATCGGGCACAGATACGCAGTATTTT. Protein: CAWISGTDTQYF.